The 32 T cell receptor beta chains reported below all come from one sample, sequenced in a study of identifying expanded T cells in peripheral blood. TCRdb keeps only in-frame clones here, not all; method: immunoSEQ multiplex PCR. The sample includes tens of thousands of clones, around 90% of them seen just once. Sequencing was done on a sample of blood. The source of these receptors is a person aged 18-69 years in good health.

This chain connects TRBV6-6 to TRBJ1-5; 9 positions match TRBD1. Trimming cost V 4 bases and J 2 bases; bases outside gene matches: 3. The CDR3 is 15 residues long. Germline CDR1 is MNHNY and CDR2 is SVGAGI (reference sequence). In DNA form, the CDR3 reads TGTGCCAGCAGTTGGGGGACAGGGCGCAATCAGCCCCAGCATTTT. Translation gives CASSWGTGRNQPQHF.

The chain employs TRBV14 and TRBJ2-7; 10 bases are shared with TRBD1. Germline lookup yields CDR1 SGHDN and CDR2 FVKESK. Losses at the gene ends were 3 bases for V and 2 bases for J; bases not matched to a gene: 16. The CDR3 runs 19 residues. The CDR3: CASSQKRLGWTGGPYEQYF. DNA of the CDR3: TGTGCCAGCAGCCAGAAGAGGCTCGGGTGGACAGGGGGACCCTACGAGCAGTACTTC.

This clone was seen only once. This CDR3 is CASSQFHSGANVLTF. For the CDR3, the DNA is TGTGCCAGCAGCCAATTTCACTCGGGGGCCAACGTCCTGACTTTC. This chain joins TRBV4-2 and TRBJ2-6; unclear D gene. CDR3 length equals 15 residues. CDR1 LGHNA and CDR2 YNFKEQ come from the germline V gene. V was trimmed by 2 bases and J by 4 bases, leaving 9 bases between them.

V usage is TRBV4-3 and J usage is TRBJ2-3, with 7 bases aligning to TRBD1. The CDR3 extends over 13 amino acids. The germline CDR1 and CDR2 sequences are LGHNA and YSLEER. V was clipped by 6 bases and J by 3 bases; unmatched bases: 3. The CDR3 loop is CASSSRGTDTQYF. The CDR3 coding sequence is TGCGCCAGCAGTTCCAGGGGGACAGATACGCAGTATTTT.

The chain couples TRBV5-6 to TRBJ2-1; D possibly corresponds to TRBD1 (5 bases). The V gene's germline CDR1 is SGHDT and CDR2 YYEEEE. Trimming cost V 3 bases and J 8 bases, with 15 bases left between them. The CDR3 is made up of 14 amino acids. The CDR3 region is CASSWGPGIDEQFF. The CDR3, as DNA: TGTGCCAGCAGCTGGGGCCCCGGTATTGATGAGCAGTTCTTC. The complete variable domain, with remaining parts taken from reference TRBV5-6 and TRBJ2-1, reads DAGVTQSPTHLIKTRGQQVTLRCSPKSGHDTVSWYQQALGQGPQFIFQYYEEEERQRGNFPDRFSGHQFPNYSSELNVNALLLGDSALYLCASSWGPGIDEQFFGPGTRLTVL.

CDR3 coding DNA: TGTGCCAGCAGCTTAAATCGGGCTAGCGGGCGTTACTACAATGAGCAGTTCTTC. This gives the protein CASSLNRASGRYYNEQFF. The chain couples TRBV7-2 to TRBJ2-1; 8 nucleotides line up with TRBD2. The CDR3 is 18 amino acids. Germline lookup yields CDR1 SGHTA and CDR2 FQGNSA. Trimming at V came to 2 bases and at J to 3 bases, leaving 12 bases not matched to a gene.

The chain couples TRBV11-3 to TRBJ2-7, with D possibly matching TRBD1 (7 bases). This CDR3 has 18 residues. Trimming stripped 0 bases from V and 8 bases from J, with 26 bases between. Germline V gives CDR1 SGHNT, CDR2 YENEEA. CDR3 coding DNA: TGTGCCAGCAGCTTAGATCAGGGGGGAACAGCCACTACGAGCAAGCAGTACTTC. Residues: CASSLDQGGTATTSKQYF. Variable domain in full (rest from reference TRBV11-3 and TRBJ2-7): EAGVVQSPRYKIIEKKQPVAFWCNPISGHNTLYWYLQNLGQGPELLIRYENEEAVDDSQLPKDRFSAERLKGVDSTLKIQPAELGDSAVYLCASSLDQGGTATTSKQYFGPGTRLTVT.

This chain joins TRBV2 and TRBJ1-4; 7 nucleotides match TRBD1. Unmatched junction bases numbered 12, after V lost 10 bases and J lost 10 bases. Germline values: CDR1 SNHLY, CDR2 FYNNEI. The CDR3 covers 13 residues. The CDR3 sequence: CATGTAFSGKLFF. CDR3 nucleotides: TGTGCCACCGGGACAGCCTTTTCTGGAAAACTGTTTTTT.

The V gene is TRBV19, the J gene TRBJ1-6; a weak D match, TRBD1 (6 bases). Germline V gives CDR1 LNHDA, CDR2 SQIVND (reference sequence). Trimming took off 5 bases at V and 8 bases at J, with 13 bases between the two ends. The CDR3 runs 14 residues. CDR3 sequence (DNA): TGTGCCAGTAGTTTAACAGGGAAGGATTCACCCCTCCACTTT. It is translated as CASSLTGKDSPLHF.

The chain employs TRBV6-1 and TRBJ1-4; D is unresolved. The CDR3 is made up of 13 amino acids. Per germline, CDR1 MNHNS and CDR2 SASEGT. The V end was cut by 7 bases, the J end by 7 bases, with 13 bases between. CDR3 sequence reads: CASTPPGTEKLFF. The CDR3 DNA sequence: TGTGCCAGCACCCCCCCGGGTACTGAAAAACTGTTTTTT.

The chain is built from TRBV5-4 and TRBJ1-2; 7 nucleotides align to TRBD1. The CDR3 loop spans 14 amino acids. The trim removed 2 bases at V and 7 bases at J, leaving 8 bases unmatched. Germline-derived CDR1 and CDR2 are SGHNT and YYREEE (reference sequence). In DNA form, the CDR3 reads TGTGCCAGCAGCTTCCCAGAAGGGGGCGTTGGCTACACCTTC. It yields the protein CASSFPEGGVGYTF.

V gene TRBV10-3 combines with J gene TRBJ2-3, with 8 bases identical to TRBD1. The length of the CDR3 is 17 residues. Germline-derived CDR1 and CDR2 are ENHRY and SYGVKD. V shed 2 bases and J 5 bases; nucleotides not matched to a gene: 12. The CDR3 reads CAISEMRYLDRGDTQYF. The CDR3 nucleotides read TGTGCCATCAGTGAGATGAGGTACCTAGACAGGGGAGATACGCAGTATTTT.

The CDR3 loop reads CASSLVDQETQYF. DNA of the CDR3: TGTGCCAGCAGCTTAGTGGACCAAGAGACCCAGTACTTC. The J gene is TRBJ2-5, the V gene TRBV7-6, with D uncertain. Germline CDR1 SGHVS, CDR2 FNYEAQ. Trimming cost V 1 base and J 0 bases, with 3 bases left between them. The CDR3 loop spans 13 amino acids.

The CDR3 bases are TGTGCCGAGGAAGGGGTACAGGGCCTCTCCTACGAGCAGTACTTC. Amino acids: CAEEGVQGLSYEQYF. The chain uses TRBV7-9 and TRBJ2-7, with D possibly matching TRBD1 (6 bases). Germline V gives CDR1 SEHNR, CDR2 FQNEAQ (reference sequence). The CDR3 is 15 residues long. Trimming took off 11 bases at V and 0 bases at J, with 20 bases between the two ends.

This clone has a single count. V and J are TRBV10-2 and TRBJ2-1; TRBD2 agrees at 7 bases. Germline-derived CDR1 and CDR2 are WSHSY and SAAADI. The junction had 2 bases not matched to a gene; V was cut back by 2 bases and J by 4 bases. This CDR3 has 14 amino acids. The CDR3 is CASSEGTTYNEQFF. The CDR3 DNA is TGCGCCAGCAGTGAGGGGACTACTTACAATGAGCAGTTCTTC.

The gene calls are TRBV6-5 and TRBJ2-2; D tentatively fits TRBD1 or TRBD2 (5 bases each). Germline V gives CDR1 MNHEY, CDR2 SVGAGI. This CDR3 comprises 14 residues. V lost 2 bases and J lost 3, with 7 bases in between. CDR3 region: CASSYGTYTGELFF. The CDR3 DNA sequence: TGTGCCAGCAGTTACGGGACCTACACCGGGGAGCTGTTTTTT.

V is TRBV15 and J is TRBJ2-5; 8 bases agree with TRBD1. The junction had 7 bases not matched to a gene; V was cut back by 3 bases and J by 4 bases. Germline CDR1 and CDR2: LNHNV and YYDKDF (reference sequence). CDR3 length equals 15 residues. The CDR3 region has the DNA TGTGCCACCAGCAGTACAGGGGGAATAGGAGAGACCCAGTACTTC. It yields the protein CATSSTGGIGETQYF.

V is TRBV6-5 and J is TRBJ1-6; no definite D call. V was shortened by 3 bases and J by 7 bases, with 16 bases between the two germline ends. Per the germline V gene, CDR1 is MNHEY and CDR2 is SVGAGI. The length of the CDR3 is 16 residues. In DNA form, the CDR3 reads TGTGCCAGCAGTTATTTAGGCGGACGGTGGAATTCACCCCTCCACTTT. Its protein is CASSYLGGRWNSPLHF.

J is TRBJ2-7 and V is TRBV5-4; D remains ambiguous. From germline, CDR1 is SGHNT and CDR2 YYREEE (reference sequence). The CDR3 totals 14 residues. The ends were cut back, 4 bases at V and 7 bases at J, with 18 bases in the middle. The CDR3 region is CASSLDRVNGEQYF. The CDR3 coding sequence is TGTGCCAGCAGCCTAGATAGGGTGAATGGTGAGCAGTACTTC.

In this sample, this clone turned up a few times. V and J are TRBV9 and TRBJ2-5; the D gene could be TRBD1 or TRBD2 (7 bases each). The CDR3 runs to 17 residues. CDR1 is SGDLS, CDR2 YYNGEE, per germline. V was pared by 0 bases and J by 9 bases, with 24 bases between. CDR3 loop: CASSVAGGGVPQGAQYF. The DNA of the CDR3 is TGTGCCAGCAGCGTAGCTGGAGGGGGGGTACCCCAGGGGGCCCAGTACTTC. The full variable domain, in which reference TRBV9 and TRBJ2-5 provide the parts outside the CDR3, is DSGVTQTPKHLITATGQRVTLRCSPRSGDLSVYWYQQSLDQGLQFLIQYYNGEERAKGNILERFSAQQFPDLHSELNLSSLELGDSALYFCASSVAGGGVPQGAQYFGPGTRLLVL.

The V call is TRBV7-2, the J call TRBJ2-3, with a tentative D call TRBD2 (7 bases). The CDR3 is made up of 15 amino acids. Trimming took off 4 bases at V and 2 bases at J, with 13 bases between the two ends. Germline CDR1 and CDR2: SGHTA and FQGNSA. CDR3 in amino acids: CASSWSGGPTDTQYF. The CDR3, as DNA: TGTGCCAGCAGCTGGTCCGGGGGGCCCACAGATACGCAGTATTTT.

The chain carries TRBV20-1 and TRBJ2-5, with unresolved D. Germline CDR1 and CDR2: DFQATT and SNEGSKA (reference sequence). This CDR3 contains 10 residues. The ends were cut back, 3 bases at V and 5 bases at J, with 4 bases in the middle. CDR3 amino acids: CSASEETQYF. The DNA of the CDR3 is TGCAGTGCTAGTGAGGAGACCCAGTACTTC.

The V gene is TRBV5-1, the J gene TRBJ2-2; tentatively, D is TRBD1 or TRBD2 (5 bases each). The CDR3 contains 14 residues. The V end was cut by 4 bases, the J end by 4 bases, with 11 bases between. CDR1 and CDR2 (germline): SGHRS, YFSETQ. The CDR3 nucleotides read TGCGCCAGCAGCCCTTATGGGGGCACCGGGGAGCTGTTTTTT. Protein sequence: CASSPYGGTGELFF.

V gene TRBV27 combines with J gene TRBJ1-1; D unresolved. Germline-derived CDR1 and CDR2 are MNHEY and SMNVEV (reference sequence). The CDR3 has 13 amino acids. Trimming took off 8 bases at V and 4 bases at J, with 14 bases between the two ends. CDR3 loop: CASGSISSTEAFF. The CDR3 DNA reads TGTGCCAGCGGCTCTATATCGAGCACTGAAGCTTTCTTT.

The V call is TRBV19, the J call TRBJ1-3; D is ambiguous. V was trimmed by 6 bases and J by 0 bases, leaving 12 bases between them. Germline CDR1 LNHDA, CDR2 SQIVND (reference sequence). The CDR3 consists of 15 residues. The CDR3 is CASSSPTYSGNTIYF. DNA for the CDR3: TGTGCCAGTAGCTCCCCCACTTACTCTGGAAACACCATATATTTT.

This clone is a singleton in its sample. The chain is built from TRBV10-3 and TRBJ1-6; 9 positions agree with TRBD1. This CDR3 is 16 amino acids long. Germline V gene data show CDR1 as ENHRY and CDR2 as SYGVKD. V lost 2 bases to trimming and J lost 5 bases; unmatched junction nucleotides: 4. CDR3 DNA sequence: TGTGCCATCAGTGAGACAGGGGGCGCAAATAATTCACCCCTCCACTTT. Its protein product is CAISETGGANNSPLHF.

CDR3 sequence: CASSLNREGNQPQHF. CDR3 DNA sequence: TGTGCCAGCAGTCTGAACCGGGAGGGCAATCAGCCCCAGCATTTT. J is TRBJ1-5 and V is TRBV6-4; unclear D gene. The CDR3 is 15 amino acids. Per the germline V gene, CDR1 is MRHNA and CDR2 is SNTAGT. Between the trimmed V and J ends, which lost 5 bases and 2 bases, there was a span of 13 bases.

The chain uses TRBV18 and TRBJ1-1; maybe TRBD1 (6 bases). CDR1 is KGHSH, CDR2 LQKENI, per germline. The CDR3 is 13 residues long. Deletions cut 6 bases from V and 2 bases from J, with 10 bases between. The CDR3 DNA sequence: TGTGCCAGCTCCACAGGGTCAAACACTGAAGCTTTCTTT. This translates into CASSTGSNTEAFF.

The chain carries TRBV9 and TRBJ2-3; possible D gene TRBD2, 6 bases. V gave up 4 bases and J gave up 3 bases, with 15 bases separating them. The CDR3 contains 15 residues. The germline gives CDR1 SGDLS, CDR2 YYNGEE. The DNA of the CDR3 is TGTGCCAGCAGCTTGGGACTTTATGTAACAGATACGCAGTATTTT. It encodes CASSLGLYVTDTQYF. Supplemented by reference TRBV9 and TRBJ2-3, the full variable domain reads DSGVTQTPKHLITATGQRVTLRCSPRSGDLSVYWYQQSLDQGLQFLIQYYNGEERAKGNILERFSAQQFPDLHSELNLSSLELGDSALYFCASSLGLYVTDTQYFGPGTRLTVL.

This chain connects TRBV4-2 to TRBJ1-2; weak D call: TRBD1 (6 bases). Germline V gene sequence: CDR1 LGHNA, CDR2 YNFKEQ. This CDR3 spans 14 amino acids. The V end lost 0 bases, the J end lost 6 bases, and 11 bases lay between the germline ends. CDR3 in DNA: TGTGCCAGCAGCCAAGACGGGGGCAGGGATGGCTACACCTTC. This encodes CASSQDGGRDGYTF.

This chain connects TRBV7-2 to TRBJ1-5; D gene ambiguous. Germline V CDR1 and CDR2: SGHTA, FQGNSA. CDR3 size: 13 residues. Trimming left V 2 bases short and J 6 bases short, with 8 bases between. The CDR3 loop is CASSLISGQPQHF. CDR3 sequence (DNA): TGTGCCAGCAGCTTAATTTCGGGTCAGCCCCAGCATTTT.

V and J are TRBV5-4 and TRBJ1-2; D is unclear. CDR3 length: 13 amino acids. The germline V and J ends were trimmed by 0 bases and 4 bases, with 7 bases remaining between them. Germline V gives CDR1 SGHNT, CDR2 YYREEE (reference sequence). CDR3 in DNA: TGTGCCAGCAGCTTGGGGCCAGCCTATGGCTACACCTTC. Its translation: CASSLGPAYGYTF.